The 12 T cell receptor beta chains below come from one sample, sequenced in a study of beta chain features in type 1 diabetes. These receptors have no known antigen. The study reverse transcribed the entire isolated RNA, so it sequenced expressed TCRB transcripts. The data were produced by immunoSEQ multiplex PCR, yet TCRdb's version contains in-frame clones alone and is incomplete. The data contain about 360,000 clones, approximately 12% of them seen just once; the ten biggest clones take up about 0.01%. Overall study findings and caveats: All four CD4+ subsets from Type 1 diabetes patients carried moderately but significantly shorter TCRB CDR3s.

Material for sequencing was naive CD4+ T cells from blood. These receptors were collected from a woman younger than 30 with type 1 diabetes.

In its sample, this clone was seen a few times. The J gene is TRBJ1-4, the V gene TRBV7-3; no clear D gene. Germline lookup yields CDR1 SGHTA and CDR2 FQGTGA. Trimming pared 5 bases from V and 10 bases from J, leaving 8 bases between. CDR3 length equals 11 residues. DNA of the CDR3: TGTGCCAGCAGCCAGGAGGCAAAACTGTTTTTT. Translating it yields CASSQEAKLFF.

This clone has just a few counts. V and J are TRBV28 and TRBJ1-1; the D is unclear. Between the trimmed V and J ends, which lost 5 bases and 5 bases, there was a span of 9 bases. Per germline, CDR1 MDHEN and CDR2 SYDVKM. This CDR3 region has 12 residues. CDR3 loop: CASSPVRTEAFF. CDR3 sequence (DNA): TGTGCCAGCAGTCCCGTCAGGACTGAAGCTTTCTTT.

J is TRBJ1-1 and V is TRBV29-1; no clear D gene. Germline V CDR1 and CDR2: SQVTM, ANQGSEA. V was clipped by 4 bases and J by 12 bases, with 12 bases between them. The CDR3 is 10 residues long. The CDR3 is CSVVREETFF. In DNA form, the CDR3 reads TGCAGCGTTGTGCGGGAAGAAACTTTCTTT.

This clone was recorded a few times. A read error may produce the germline difference seen at one junction end. This chain joins TRBV19 and TRBJ1-1; 7 nucleotides align to TRBD1. Germline values: CDR1 LNHDA, CDR2 SQIVND (reference sequence). This CDR3 is built from 13 residues. CDR3 in DNA: TGTGCCAGTAGGATAGACAGGGACACTGAAGCTTTCTTT. The encoded protein is CASRIDRDTEAFF.

The chain combines TRBV5-6 with TRBJ2-6; D is perhaps TRBD1 (6 bases). Germline CDR1 SGHDT, CDR2 YYEEEE. This CDR3 has 16 amino acids. V lost 3 bases, J lost 2 bases, and 12 bases lay in between. The CDR3 DNA reads TGTGCCAGCAGCTCCACCAGGGGAGCTGGGGCCAACGTCCTGACTTTC. Amino acids: CASSSTRGAGANVLTF.

This chain connects TRBV10-2 to TRBJ2-7, with 10 bases fitting TRBD2. The CDR3 contains 15 residues. Per germline, CDR1 WSHSY and CDR2 SAAADI. J was trimmed by 5 bases and V by 5 bases; bases with no gene match: 9. The CDR3 DNA follows: TGCGCCAGCAGTTCTGGGCTAGCGGGGGAGGACGAGCAGTACTTC. Translation gives CASSSGLAGEDEQYF.

CDR3 DNA sequence: TGTGCCAGCACCTCGGACAGGAACACTGAAGCTTTCTTT. Translated: CASTSDRNTEAFF. The chain is built from TRBV5-4 and TRBJ1-1; possible D gene TRBD1, 6 bases. Trimming shortened V by 6 bases and J by 1 base, and 10 bases separated the two germline ends. CDR1 is SGHNT, CDR2 YYREEE, per germline (reference sequence). The CDR3 has 13 amino acids.

V gene TRBV30 combines with J gene TRBJ2-2; D may be TRBD1 (5 bases). The germline V gene has CDR1 GTSNPN and CDR2 SVGIG (reference sequence). The ends were cut back, 1 base at V and 4 bases at J, with 13 bases in the middle. The CDR3 is 15 residues long. This chain's CDR3 is CAWSAGKVVTGELFF. In nucleotides, the CDR3 is TGTGCCTGGAGTGCAGGGAAGGTCGTCACCGGGGAGCTGTTTTTT.

The chain has TRBV25-1 and TRBJ2-5; 12 bases agree with TRBD1. The CDR3 is 14 residues long. Germline-derived CDR1 and CDR2 are MGHDK and SYGVNS. After removal of 3 bases from V and 7 bases from J, the junction contained 3 bases not matched to a gene. The CDR3 DNA follows: TGTGCCAGCAGTGATCCGGGACAGGGGGCGACCCAGTACTTC. Translating it yields CASSDPGQGATQYF.

The chain uses TRBV5-1 and TRBJ1-1; no clear D gene. CDR1 and CDR2 from the germline V gene are SGHRS and YFSETQ. The CDR3 is made up of 13 amino acids. V shed 0 bases and J shed 1 base, with 4 bases lying between them. The DNA of the CDR3 is TGCGCCAGCAGCTTGGACTGGAACACTGAAGCTTTCTTT. Residues: CASSLDWNTEAFF.

The chain combines TRBV5-1 with TRBJ1-5; TRBD1 aligns across 8 bases. Trimming at V came to 0 bases and at J to 2 bases, leaving 7 bases not matched to a gene. The CDR3 is made up of 17 amino acids. Germline CDR1 reads SGHRS; CDR2 reads YFSETQ. The CDR3, as DNA: TGCGCCAGCAGCTTGGGGCCAGGGGGCGCGGGCAATCAGCCCCAGCATTTT. The encoded protein is CASSLGPGGAGNQPQHF.

This clone appeared a few times. The chain combines TRBV7-9 with TRBJ2-7; TRBD1 agrees at 8 bases. The CDR3 length is 14 residues. Germline values: CDR1 SEHNR, CDR2 FQNEAQ (reference sequence). The V and J ends lost 3 bases and 6 bases, in that order; junction bases with no gene match: 7. CDR3 sequence (DNA): TGTGCCAGCAGCTTCTATCAGGGGGCAGGCGAGCAGTACTTC. Translating it yields CASSFYQGAGEQYF.